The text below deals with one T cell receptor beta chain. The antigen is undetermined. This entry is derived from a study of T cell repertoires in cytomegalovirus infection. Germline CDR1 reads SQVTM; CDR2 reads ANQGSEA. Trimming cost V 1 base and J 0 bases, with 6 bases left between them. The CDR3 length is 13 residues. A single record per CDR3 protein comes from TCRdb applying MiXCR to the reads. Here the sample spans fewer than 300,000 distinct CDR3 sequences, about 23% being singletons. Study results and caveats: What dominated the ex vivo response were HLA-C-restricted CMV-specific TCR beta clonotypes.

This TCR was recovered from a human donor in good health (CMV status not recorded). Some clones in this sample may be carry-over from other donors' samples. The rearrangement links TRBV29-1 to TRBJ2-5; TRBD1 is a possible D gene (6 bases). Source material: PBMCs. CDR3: CSVEGQDQETQYF. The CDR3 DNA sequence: TGCAGCGTTGAAGGACAGGACCAAGAGACCCAGTACTTC.